This T cell receptor (beta chain) derives from a study of regulatory T cells in long-lasting Graves disease listed by TCRdb under 2021. Broadly, across the study: Antithyroid drugs had been taken for less than 3 months by newly diagnosed Graves' disease patients. Patients with persistent Graves' disease were compared with patients with newly diagnosed Graves' disease using TCR sequencing and RNA sequencing of peripheral blood. The study was registered as a clinical trial and conducted in China. A total of 35 or so samples were covered by TCR sequencing, comprising roughly 13 persistent and around 20 newly diagnosed Graves' disease patients.

On this clonotype: Its binding antigen is unknown. Qualities for individual bases were not recorded, and no much larger clone is one base off.

Looking up the germline V gene yields CDR1 SGHRS and CDR2 YFSETQ. The CDR3 covers 15 residues, taking in both the cysteine and the phenylalanine. CDR3 DNA only is kept here, 45 bases in frame from base 1. The V end gives up 3 bases and the J end 5 bases, leaving 5 bases in the junction not matched to a gene. Results the study describes overall, beyond this receptor: TRBV28, TRBJ1-2 and TRBJ2-5 were preferentially used in persistent disease, while TRBV20-1 and TRBJ2-1 were favored in newly diagnosed disease. The study examined only peripheral blood because the primary lesion, thyroid tissue, could not be accessed. Compared with newly diagnosed patients, patients with persistent Graves' disease had lower TCR Shannon entropy and fewer highly expanded clones, which suggests clonal expansion. As a limitation, the authors acknowledged that the small sample size may reduce accuracy. Sequencing and analysis were restricted to the TCR beta chain. Patients with persistent disease shared more public clonotypes (about 3,000) than newly diagnosed patients did (more than 900).

The time point tag for this specimen amounts to: newly diagnosed GD, antithyroid drugs for less than 3 months. RNA was extracted from PBMCs in TRIzol for both TCR sequencing and RNA sequencing. The diagnosis of Graves' disease followed American Thyroid Association guidelines. Patients for the study were recruited at an endocrinology department in Xi'an, China. Each patient gave approximately 9.7 milliliters of peripheral blood, collected in an EDTA anticoagulant tube. Ficoll Paque Plus density gradient separation was used to isolate PBMCs, and no further T cell sorting was done. RNA quality was checked with an Agilent 2100 Bioanalyzer and agarose gel, and concentration with a NanoDrop 2000. Preparation of the library involved multiplex PCR. This sample was sequenced with an Illumina HiSeq 4000. To build TCR beta libraries, CDR3 regions were amplified by Arm-PCR using iRepertoire HTBI primers. PCR products were gel purified before sequencing. Concerning the study's data processing: Across samples, roughly 60 TRBV and over 11 TRBJ segments were identified and used for gene usage analysis of CDR3 amino acid clonotypes. COPE and FqMerger were used to merge filtered high-quality paired reads into contigs. BLAST was used to align contigs to IMGT TRBV, TRBD and TRBJ reference genes, and CDR3 was defined according to IMGT. Any clonotype with a frequency above 0.1% was counted as a highly expanded clone. Shannon entropy was used to measure repertoire diversity, and the Gini coefficient was used to measure V-J evenness. A clonotype was considered public if more than one individual shared it. TCRdb trimmed public reads at Q25 via fastp, called clones via MiXCR and kept in-frame beta chains. Rows with one shared CDR3 protein collapse into an entry with the most common genes and DNA. V and J calls and clone size were set by TCRdb, not the authors. This sample lists 500,000 or so distinct CDR3 sequences; 14% were detected once. The ten largest account for roughly 15% of the sample.

The sample was also reused in another study, on T cells in Graves' hyperthyroidism and ophthalmopathy. As that second study puts it: A patient counted as having stable Graves' hyperthyroidism if no progression to ophthalmopathy occurred over 18 months of follow-up. Hyperthyroidism patients were newly diagnosed, had a disease duration of under 2 months, and were aged 18 to 65 years. Any patient with an uncontrolled infection, another autoimmune disease, pregnancy or lactation was excluded. Clinical symptoms, serum thyroxine and TRAb, thyroid ultrasound, and orbital computed tomography formed the basis for the diagnoses. For the first round of RT-PCR on the TCR CDR3, the HTBI primer set was used together with the Qiagen OneStep RT-PCR kit. Most expanded thyroid clonotypes (frequency above 0.001) were also found in blood, which suggests that blood repertoires may mirror thyroid immune responses. A model built on a 13 V-J signature distinguished ophthalmopathy from stable hyperthyroidism, reaching 85% to 90% sensitivity and approximately 83% specificity in cross-validation and 80%/75% in testing. In validation, the model predicted progression to ophthalmopathy a median of 6.5 months before onset, with approximately 68% sensitivity and just under 75% specificity. To identify TCR V-J signatures that set the groups apart, the researchers used a discovery cohort of more than 95 patients, made up of approximately 43 with Graves' ophthalmopathy and some 58 with stable Graves' hyperthyroidism. An independent validation cohort of under 20 hyperthyroidism patients and 17 patients who later progressed to ophthalmopathy tested prospective prediction of ophthalmopathy. The approximately 100 discovery patients were divided at random into training and test sets in a 7:3 ratio. The study also compared thyroid tissue and blood T-cell repertoires from several Graves' hyperthyroidism patients. After blood sampling, hyperthyroidism patients were treated with methimazole at a starting dose of 30 mg daily, and ophthalmopathy patients were treated with high-dose intravenous methylprednisolone. The libraries were constructed in a second round of multiplex PCR and then size-selected and purified. Libraries were sequenced paired-end with 100 bp reads on an Illumina HiSeq2000. SOAPnuke was used to process the raw data, throwing out any read that contained adapters or uncalled bases, had a mean Phred below 15, or lacked an exact constant-primer or identifier match. High-quality paired reads were merged using COPE v1.2.5, and each unique nucleotide sequence was defined as a clonotype. MiTCR v1.1 was used to align clonotypes to the IMGT TRBV, TRBD and TRBJ reference segments. Analysis was restricted to V-J combinations with a frequency above 0.0001, which covered roughly 99% of repertoires. A TCS score was defined as the ratio between F50 (clonal expansion) and ExV (chaos), using BLOSUM62-based TCRdist between CDR3 peptides within each V-J. Welch's t-statistics and random forest reduced 450 to 600 V-J features to 10 to 15, which were used in a naive Bayes classifier (R e1071). Sample size was not statistically predetermined, and investigators were not blinded to group allocation. The paper describes TCR Vbeta CDR3 sequencing of around 130 peripheral blood samples, made up of around 41 ophthalmopathy patients, 70 to 75 hyperthyroidism patients and 17 progressor patients.

This receptor was taken from a woman in her forties or fifties with Graves disease. Donor details come from another sample of the same person, matched by shared clones. The rearrangement joined TRBV5-1 to TRBJ2-1, with 10 central nucleotides matching TRBD2. Here the sequenced sample was peripheral blood mononuclear cells (PBMCs), taken at new diagnosis, from a patient treated with antithyroid drugs. The CDR3 corresponds to CASSSGLAEDNEQFF. The DNA sequence reads TGCGCCAGCAGCTCTGGACTAGCGGAGGACAATGAGCAGTTCTTC.